This TCR beta chain appears in the sequencing data of a study of blood T cell repertoires in COVID-19. In the original workflow: Reference gene primer amplification yielded estimated nucleated cell counts. This table comes from immunoSEQ multiplex PCR, and its TCRdb copy is limited to in-frame clones, with some not included. D and trimming come from the DNA, and the V and J calls and clone size come from that table. Of 200,000 or so clones in the sample, 79% were seen once. CDR3 length equals 16 residues. With 5 bases clipped from V and 0 bases from J, the junction kept 10 bases outside the gene matches. Germline V gene sequence: CDR1 SGHVS, CDR2 FNYEAQ.

Sequences were obtained from peripheral blood. The clonotype comes from a man aged 60 to 75 with active or convalescent COVID-19. The V gene is TRBV7-6, the J gene TRBJ2-7; 7 nucleotides line up with TRBD1. Written as DNA, the CDR3 is TGTGCCAGCAGCCCTCTCGACAGGGCCCTCTCCTACGAGCAGTACTTC. Its protein is CASSPLDRALSYEQYF.